The rows below give T cell receptor beta chains drawn from one sample of a study of cytomegalovirus exposure and HLA in healthy donors. Sequencing was performed with immunoSEQ multiplex PCR; in TCRdb, only in-frame clones are kept and a portion is missing. The sample records about 72,000 clones, 94% being singletons. The source material was PBMCs. These receptors all come from a woman between 18 and 30 years old in good health and CMV-seronegative. Each CDR3 is given with its conserved first and last residue. The order of the fields is V gene, clone size, J gene, D gene, CDR3 protein, CDR3 DNA. The D gene is left open where the match is weak. Size is stated for part of the rows, as once, few or many counts, or as a class when the clone is expanded.

v_call: TRBV6-6; clone_size: once; j_call: TRBJ2-1; d_call: TRBD2; cdr3_aa: CASSYSTSGGANEQFF; cdr3_nt: TGTGCCAGCAGTTACTCCACTAGCGGGGGGGCAAATGAGCAGTTCTTC
v_call: TRBV27; clone_size: NA; j_call: TRBJ2-5; d_call: TRBD2; cdr3_aa: CARRGKTQYF; cdr3_nt: TGTGCTAGGCGGGGGAAGACCCAGTACTTC
v_call: TRBV6-1; clone_size: NA; j_call: TRBJ2-7; d_call: TRBD2; cdr3_aa: CASKPGGDHYEQYF; cdr3_nt: TGTGCCAGCAAGCCTGGGGGGGACCACTACGAGCAGTACTTC
v_call: TRBV27; clone_size: NA; j_call: TRBJ2-3; d_call: TRBD1; cdr3_aa: CASSPRGQGGATQYF; cdr3_nt: TGTGCCAGCAGCCCTAGGGGACAGGGGGGAGCTACGCAGTATTTT
v_call: TRBV10-3; clone_size: NA; j_call: TRBJ2-1; d_call: TRBD1; cdr3_aa: CAISGGQRYNEQFF; cdr3_nt: TGTGCCATCAGTGGGGGACAGAGGTACAATGAGCAGTTCTTC
v_call: TRBV10-2; clone_size: NA; j_call: TRBJ1-2; d_call: TRBD1; cdr3_aa: CASTTPQGGRGYTF; cdr3_nt: TGCGCCAGCACCACCCCCCAGGGGGGCCGGGGCTACACCTTC
v_call: TRBV9; clone_size: NA; j_call: TRBJ1-5; d_call: NA; cdr3_aa: CASSETDRINQPQHF; cdr3_nt: TGTGCCAGCAGCGAGACCGACAGGATCAATCAGCCCCAGCATTTT
v_call: TRBV30; clone_size: NA; j_call: TRBJ2-3; d_call: TRBD2; cdr3_aa: CAWTAGLAGGQDTQYF; cdr3_nt: TGTGCCTGGACCGCGGGACTAGCGGGGGGGCAAGATACGCAGTATTTT
v_call: TRBV6-5; clone_size: once; j_call: TRBJ2-7; d_call: NA; cdr3_aa: CASSSPGGNAYEQYF; cdr3_nt: TGTGCCAGCAGTTCCCCCGGGGGAAATGCCTACGAGCAGTACTTC
v_call: TRBV2; clone_size: once; j_call: TRBJ1-2; d_call: TRBD1; cdr3_aa: CASRGQGTGYTF; cdr3_nt: TGTGCCAGCCGAGGACAGGGGACTGGCTACACCTTC
v_call: TRBV28; clone_size: NA; j_call: TRBJ2-7; d_call: TRBD1; cdr3_aa: CATHLPRTGASYEQYF; cdr3_nt: TGTGCCACCCATCTCCCCCGGACAGGGGCCTCCTACGAGCAGTACTTC
v_call: TRBV7-9; clone_size: NA; j_call: TRBJ2-1; d_call: TRBD2; cdr3_aa: CASSHARGDQQFF; cdr3_nt: TGTGCCAGCAGTCATGCTCGGGGGGATCAGCAGTTCTTC
v_call: TRBV6-1; clone_size: NA; j_call: TRBJ2-2; d_call: TRBD1; cdr3_aa: CASRTGNSNTGELFF; cdr3_nt: TGTGCCAGCAGGACAGGGAATTCGAACACCGGGGAGCTGTTTTTT
v_call: TRBV19; clone_size: NA; j_call: TRBJ2-1; d_call: NA; cdr3_aa: CASSTGKSHYNEQFF; cdr3_nt: TGTGCCAGTAGTACGGGGAAAAGCCACTACAATGAGCAGTTCTTC
v_call: TRBV11-2; clone_size: NA; j_call: TRBJ2-7; d_call: TRBD2; cdr3_aa: CASSSGLASSYEQYF; cdr3_nt: TGTGCCAGCAGCTCCGGACTAGCCAGCTCCTACGAGCAGTACTTC
v_call: TRBV13; clone_size: once; j_call: TRBJ1-3; d_call: TRBD1; cdr3_aa: CASSLGGTGFGNTIYF; cdr3_nt: TGTGCCAGCAGCTTAGGAGGGACAGGGTTTGGAAACACCATATATTTT
v_call: TRBV28; clone_size: NA; j_call: TRBJ2-5; d_call: TRBD1; cdr3_aa: CASSSWTGMQKTQYF; cdr3_nt: TGTGCCAGCAGTTCCTGGACAGGAATGCAAAAGACCCAGTACTTC
v_call: TRBV11-1; clone_size: NA; j_call: TRBJ2-3; d_call: NA; cdr3_aa: CASSLGQGRDTQYF; cdr3_nt: TGTGCCAGCAGCTTAGGGCAGGGTAGAGATACGCAGTATTTT
v_call: TRBV10-3; clone_size: NA; j_call: TRBJ1-5; d_call: NA; cdr3_aa: CAISESERLGGDQPQHF; cdr3_nt: TGTGCCATCAGTGAGTCGGAGCGGTTGGGAGGGGATCAGCCCCAGCATTTT
v_call: TRBV5-1; clone_size: NA; j_call: TRBJ2-2; d_call: TRBD1; cdr3_aa: CASSLQGQQLITGELFF; cdr3_nt: TGCGCCAGCAGTCTACAGGGACAGCAGCTTATTACCGGGGAGCTGTTTTTT
v_call: TRBV7-2; clone_size: NA; j_call: TRBJ1-1; d_call: TRBD1; cdr3_aa: CASSSRSGGSTEAFF; cdr3_nt: TGTGCCAGCAGCTCCCGATCAGGGGGCAGTACTGAAGCTTTCTTT
v_call: TRBV6-5; clone_size: NA; j_call: TRBJ2-2; d_call: NA; cdr3_aa: CASSYEGVNTGELFF; cdr3_nt: TGTGCCAGCAGTTACGAAGGGGTGAACACCGGGGAGCTGTTTTTT
v_call: TRBV9; clone_size: NA; j_call: TRBJ1-1; d_call: NA; cdr3_aa: CASSAPGVPEAFF; cdr3_nt: TGTGCCAGCAGCGCACCAGGGGTCCCTGAAGCTTTCTTT
v_call: TRBV7-2; clone_size: NA; j_call: TRBJ2-1; d_call: TRBD2; cdr3_aa: CASRESGGSYNEQFF; cdr3_nt: TGTGCCAGCAGAGAAAGCGGGGGATCCTACAATGAGCAGTTCTTC
v_call: TRBV7-6; clone_size: NA; j_call: TRBJ2-7; d_call: TRBD2; cdr3_aa: CASSPGASGGYEQYF; cdr3_nt: TGTGCCAGCAGCCCCGGCGCTAGCGGGGGCTACGAGCAGTACTTC
v_call: TRBV19; clone_size: NA; j_call: TRBJ2-7; d_call: TRBD2; cdr3_aa: CASSSSGGGSYEQYF; cdr3_nt: TGTGCCAGTAGTTCCAGCGGGGGGGGTTCCTACGAGCAGTACTTC
v_call: TRBV5-1; clone_size: NA; j_call: TRBJ1-4; d_call: NA; cdr3_aa: CASSPGGRLTTNEKLFF; cdr3_nt: TGCGCCAGCAGCCCTGGAGGTAGACTTACAACTAATGAAAAACTGTTTTTT
v_call: TRBV5-4; clone_size: NA; j_call: TRBJ1-6; d_call: NA; cdr3_aa: CASSFSGGQNNSPLHF; cdr3_nt: TGTGCCAGCAGCTTTTCGGGGGGACAAAATAATTCACCCCTCCACTTT
v_call: TRBV9; clone_size: NA; j_call: TRBJ2-7; d_call: TRBD1; cdr3_aa: CASSEPGTGGAEQYF; cdr3_nt: TGTGCCAGCAGCGAGCCTGGGACAGGGGGCGCTGAGCAGTACTTC
v_call: TRBV6-5; clone_size: NA; j_call: TRBJ2-2; d_call: NA; cdr3_aa: CASSSGRELTGELFF; cdr3_nt: TGTGCCAGCAGTTCAGGCAGGGAACTGACCGGGGAGCTGTTTTTT
v_call: TRBV6-5; clone_size: NA; j_call: TRBJ1-2; d_call: TRBD1; cdr3_aa: CASSYTRQGPNYGYTF; cdr3_nt: TGTGCCAGCAGTTACACCCGACAGGGTCCTAACTATGGCTACACCTTC
v_call: TRBV19; clone_size: NA; j_call: TRBJ2-1; d_call: TRBD2; cdr3_aa: CASESGGAYNEQFF; cdr3_nt: TGTGCCAGTGAGAGCGGGGGGGCCTACAATGAGCAGTTCTTC
v_call: TRBV19; clone_size: NA; j_call: TRBJ1-5; d_call: TRBD1; cdr3_aa: CASSFGQVRGPQHF; cdr3_nt: TGTGCCAGTAGTTTTGGACAGGTCAGGGGGCCCCAGCATTTT
v_call: TRBV19; clone_size: NA; j_call: TRBJ2-5; d_call: NA; cdr3_aa: CASSSTYVPWAETQYF; cdr3_nt: TGTGCCAGTAGTTCAACATACGTCCCCTGGGCGGAGACCCAGTACTTC
v_call: TRBV6-5; clone_size: NA; j_call: TRBJ2-2; d_call: NA; cdr3_aa: CASSTDRNTGELFF; cdr3_nt: TGTGCCAGCAGTACGGACAGGAACACCGGGGAGCTGTTTTTT
v_call: TRBV7-2; clone_size: NA; j_call: TRBJ2-3; d_call: TRBD2; cdr3_aa: CASSSPGSGVDTQYF; cdr3_nt: TGTGCCAGCAGCTCCCCCGGGAGCGGGGTTGATACGCAGTATTTT
v_call: TRBV7-2; clone_size: NA; j_call: TRBJ1-2; d_call: TRBD1; cdr3_aa: CASRPTPGGYGYTF; cdr3_nt: TGTGCCAGCAGGCCGACCCCAGGGGGCTATGGCTACACCTTC
v_call: TRBV6-5; clone_size: NA; j_call: TRBJ1-1; d_call: NA; cdr3_aa: CASSYSNPGTEAFF; cdr3_nt: TGTGCCAGCAGTTACTCGAACCCCGGCACTGAAGCTTTCTTT
v_call: TRBV25-1; clone_size: few; j_call: TRBJ2-1; d_call: NA; cdr3_aa: CASSELISSYNEQFF; cdr3_nt: TGTGCCAGCAGTGAATTGATTAGCTCCTACAATGAGCAGTTCTTC
v_call: TRBV28; clone_size: NA; j_call: TRBJ2-5; d_call: TRBD1; cdr3_aa: CASVKGQRTGIGVETQYF; cdr3_nt: TGTGCCAGCGTCAAGGGACAGAGGACGGGGATCGGGGTAGAGACCCAGTACTTC
v_call: TRBV28; clone_size: NA; j_call: TRBJ2-3; d_call: NA; cdr3_aa: CASSPLGSGASTDTQYF; cdr3_nt: TGTGCCAGCAGTCCTTTGGGTAGCGGAGCTAGCACAGATACGCAGTATTTT
v_call: TRBV6-1; clone_size: NA; j_call: TRBJ1-2; d_call: TRBD1; cdr3_aa: CASSGQGYGYTF; cdr3_nt: TGTGCCAGCAGTGGACAGGGCTATGGCTACACCTTC
v_call: TRBV19; clone_size: NA; j_call: TRBJ1-2; d_call: NA; cdr3_aa: CASSITGADYGYTF; cdr3_nt: TGTGCCAGTAGTATCACAGGAGCAGACTATGGCTACACCTTC
v_call: TRBV6-5; clone_size: NA; j_call: TRBJ2-7; d_call: NA; cdr3_aa: CASSYSGLRPPEQYF; cdr3_nt: TGTGCCAGCAGTTACTCGGGACTTAGGCCCCCAGAGCAGTACTTC
v_call: TRBV14; clone_size: NA; j_call: TRBJ1-6; d_call: NA; cdr3_aa: CASSQGLEAAVPSYNSPLHF; cdr3_nt: TGTGCCAGCAGCCAGGGGCTTGAGGCGGCCGTCCCGTCCTATAATTCACCCCTCCACTTT
v_call: TRBV10-2; clone_size: NA; j_call: TRBJ1-5; d_call: NA; cdr3_aa: CASSLPPGGNQPQHF; cdr3_nt: TGCGCCAGCAGTTTACCACCAGGCGGCAATCAGCCCCAGCATTTT
v_call: TRBV7-9; clone_size: once; j_call: TRBJ2-1; d_call: TRBD2; cdr3_aa: CASSPVGGDYNEQFF; cdr3_nt: TGTGCCAGCAGCCCTGTGGGGGGGGACTACAATGAGCAGTTCTTC
v_call: TRBV15; clone_size: NA; j_call: TRBJ1-5; d_call: NA; cdr3_aa: CATSRGAGTQPQHF; cdr3_nt: TGTGCCACCAGCAGAGGTGCGGGAACTCAGCCCCAGCATTTT
v_call: TRBV7-2; clone_size: NA; j_call: TRBJ2-5; d_call: NA; cdr3_aa: CASSLARTPRETQYF; cdr3_nt: TGTGCCAGCAGCTTAGCGCGGACTCCTCGAGAGACCCAGTACTTC
v_call: TRBV19; clone_size: NA; j_call: TRBJ1-2; d_call: NA; cdr3_aa: CASSIDADGGYGYTF; cdr3_nt: TGTGCCAGTAGTATAGATGCAGACGGCGGGTATGGCTACACCTTC
v_call: TRBV27; clone_size: NA; j_call: TRBJ1-5; d_call: TRBD1; cdr3_aa: CASSFSQGARGQPQHF; cdr3_nt: TGTGCCAGCAGTTTTTCACAGGGGGCGAGAGGTCAGCCCCAGCATTTT
v_call: TRBV7-2; clone_size: NA; j_call: TRBJ2-2; d_call: NA; cdr3_aa: CASTYGTPSNTGELFF; cdr3_nt: TGTGCCAGCACTTACGGGACACCTTCGAACACCGGGGAGCTGTTTTTT
v_call: TRBV15; clone_size: NA; j_call: TRBJ1-2; d_call: TRBD1; cdr3_aa: CATSRDPRTGLSGYTF; cdr3_nt: TGTGCCACCAGCAGAGATCCTCGGACAGGGCTCTCTGGCTACACCTTC
v_call: TRBV29-1; clone_size: NA; j_call: TRBJ2-1; d_call: NA; cdr3_aa: CSGTGRVNEQFF; cdr3_nt: TGCAGCGGTACAGGCAGGGTGAATGAGCAGTTCTTC
v_call: TRBV11-1; clone_size: NA; j_call: TRBJ2-3; d_call: NA; cdr3_aa: CASSPRDTQYF; cdr3_nt: TGTGCCAGCAGCCCGCGGGATACGCAGTATTTT
v_call: TRBV5-6; clone_size: NA; j_call: TRBJ1-2; d_call: NA; cdr3_aa: CASSFTVRGGGYTF; cdr3_nt: TGTGCCAGCAGCTTCACGGTCCGGGGAGGGGGCTACACCTTC
v_call: TRBV18; clone_size: NA; j_call: TRBJ1-6; d_call: NA; cdr3_aa: CASSPQGGGNSPLHF; cdr3_nt: TGTGCCAGCTCACCGCAGGGTGGCGGTAATTCACCCCTCCACTTT